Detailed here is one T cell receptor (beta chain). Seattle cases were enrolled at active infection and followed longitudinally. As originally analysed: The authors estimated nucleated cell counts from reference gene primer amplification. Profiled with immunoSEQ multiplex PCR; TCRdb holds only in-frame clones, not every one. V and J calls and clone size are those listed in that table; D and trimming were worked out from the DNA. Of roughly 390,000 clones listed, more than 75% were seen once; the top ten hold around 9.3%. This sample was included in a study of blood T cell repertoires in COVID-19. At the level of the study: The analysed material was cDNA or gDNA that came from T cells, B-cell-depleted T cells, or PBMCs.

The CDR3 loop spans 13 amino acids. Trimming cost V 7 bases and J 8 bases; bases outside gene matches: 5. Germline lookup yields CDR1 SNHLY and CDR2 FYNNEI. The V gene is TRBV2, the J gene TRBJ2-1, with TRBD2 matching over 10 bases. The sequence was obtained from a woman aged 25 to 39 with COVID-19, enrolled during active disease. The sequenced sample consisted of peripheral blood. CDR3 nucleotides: TGTGCCAGCACTCAAGCGGGGGGGCATGAGCAGTTCTTC. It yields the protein CASTQAGGHEQFF.